The sequence of this T cell receptor (beta chain) was determined in a study of blood T cell repertoires in COVID-19. Study-level information: Whether acute or convalescent, the COVID-19 samples came from the United States, Italy and Spain. PBMCs, B-cell-depleted T cells, or T cells were the source of the cDNA or gDNA that made up the material.

Worth noting for this clone: This same CDR3 is encoded by further DNA sequences in the sample.

Authors' analysis steps: Researchers report that nucleated cell counts were estimated from reference gene primer amplification. Assay used: immunoSEQ multiplex PCR; TCRdb lists only in-frame clones, some missing. V and J calls and clone size are given by that table; D and trimming were obtained from the DNA. This table holds 380,000 or so clones, roughly 86% found once. The CDR3 runs to 13 residues. V lost 0 bases and J 6 bases, leaving 8 bases between the germline ends. The V gene is TRBV12-3 or TRBV12-4, the J gene TRBJ1-1; D unclear. Sequences were obtained from peripheral blood. The TCR comes from a human donor with acute or convalescent COVID-19. The donor label of this sample is uncertain. CDR3 amino acids: CASSLAEVSEAFF. The DNA for the CDR3 is TGTGCCAGCAGTTTAGCAGAGGTCTCTGAAGCTTTCTTT.